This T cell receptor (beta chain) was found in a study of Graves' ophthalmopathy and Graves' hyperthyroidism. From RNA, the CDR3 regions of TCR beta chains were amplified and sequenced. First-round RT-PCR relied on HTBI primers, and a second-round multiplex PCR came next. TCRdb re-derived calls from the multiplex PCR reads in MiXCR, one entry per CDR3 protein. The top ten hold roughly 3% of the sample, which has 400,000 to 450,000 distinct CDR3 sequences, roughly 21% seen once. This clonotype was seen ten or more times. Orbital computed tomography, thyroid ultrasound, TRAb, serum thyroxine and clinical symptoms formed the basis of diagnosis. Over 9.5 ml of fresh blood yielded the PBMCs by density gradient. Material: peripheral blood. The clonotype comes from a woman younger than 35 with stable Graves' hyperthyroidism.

The CDR3, as DNA: TGCAGTGCTAGAGGGTTGACAGGCAGGATACGGGAGCTGTTTTTT. Translating it yields CSARGLTGRIRELFF. The rearrangement links TRBV20-1 to TRBJ2-2, with D possibly TRBD1 on 6 matching bases. CDR3 length: 15 residues. CDR1 is DFQATT, CDR2 SNEGSKA, per germline (reference sequence). V lost 1 base and J 9 bases, leaving 18 bases between the germline ends.